The 13 T cell receptor beta chains given below trace back to one sample, sequenced in a study of T-cell memory formation after mild COVID-19. TCRdb redid the calling of the 5' RACE reads with MiXCR, one entry per CDR3 protein. The repertoire holds 190,000 or so distinct CDR3 sequences, with 8% to 11% as singletons. Material for sequencing was PBMCs or a T cell subset sorted from them (not recorded which). Receptors were obtained from a man aged 18-30 years who had mild COVID-19 (a few samples of this study predate the infection). Cell type and time point are not known.

V gene TRBV5-1 combines with J gene TRBJ1-6; D not resolved. The CDR3 runs 14 residues. V was clipped by 5 bases and J by 11 bases, with 17 bases between them. Germline CDR1 is SGHRS and CDR2 is YFSETQ. Here the CDR3 reads CASSPAVTGAPLHF. Written as DNA, the CDR3 is TGCGCCAGCAGTCCTGCGGTAACCGGGGCACCCCTCCACTTT.

The chain uses TRBV28 and TRBJ1-1; D remains ambiguous. The germline gives CDR1 MDHEN, CDR2 SYDVKM. The germline V and J ends were trimmed by 7 bases and 1 base, with 16 bases remaining between them. The CDR3 is 15 residues long. CDR3 DNA sequence: TGTGCCAGCACCGCCTGGGTGGTCGCGAACACTGAAGCTTTCTTT. Translating gives CASTAWVVANTEAFF.

This chain links TRBV5-1 with TRBJ1-4; TRBD1 agrees at 8 bases. Trimming cost V 3 bases and J 7 bases; bases outside gene matches: 8. The CDR3 runs 15 residues. Germline CDR1 SGHRS, CDR2 YFSETQ. The CDR3 here is CASSWNSGTGEKLFF. CDR3 DNA sequence: TGCGCCAGCAGCTGGAACTCCGGGACAGGTGAAAAACTGTTTTTT.

The chain couples TRBV5-4 to TRBJ1-1; D may be TRBD1 (5 bases). CDR1 and CDR2 (germline): SGHNT, YYREEE (reference sequence). The V gene lost 4 bases and the J gene lost 3 bases, with 13 bases spanning the gap. The CDR3 has 14 amino acids. The CDR3 region has the DNA TGTGCCAGCAGCGACGGGACGCTGTACACTGAAGCTTTCTTT. Translating gives CASSDGTLYTEAFF.

This clonotype was detected a few times. The rearrangement joins TRBV9 to TRBJ2-5; D is unresolved. Germline lookup yields CDR1 SGDLS and CDR2 YYNGEE. Trimming shortened V by 3 bases and J by 4 bases, and 13 bases separated the two germline ends. The CDR3 runs to 14 residues. The CDR3 nucleotides are TGTGCCAGCAGCGGAGGAATTGGCGGAGAGACCCAGTACTTC. This gives the protein CASSGGIGGETQYF.

This rearrangement joins TRBV7-9 to TRBJ2-1; perhaps TRBD2 as D (6 bases). CDR1 and CDR2 from the germline V gene are SEHNR and FQNEAQ (reference sequence). Trimming shortened V by 4 bases and J by 4 bases, and 26 bases separated the two germline ends. CDR3 size: 19 residues. Here the CDR3 DNA reads TGTGCCAGCAGCTCCGCCTTAGTAGGAGGGTGGGGCCCGTACAATGAGCAGTTCTTC. Its translation: CASSSALVGGWGPYNEQFF. The full variable domain, rest sourced from reference TRBV7-9 and TRBJ2-1, is DTGVSQNPRHKITKRGQNVTFRCDPISEHNRLYWYRQTLGQGPEFLTYFQNEAQLEKSRLLSDRFSAERPKGSFSTLEIQRTEQGDSAMYLCASSSALVGGWGPYNEQFFGPGTRLTVL.

This clonotype was counted between two and nine times. The rearrangement joins TRBV5-1 to TRBJ2-7; D is unclear. Germline V lookup: CDR1 SGHRS, CDR2 YFSETQ. Trimming took off 3 bases at V and 3 bases at J, with 10 bases between the two ends. The CDR3 spans 13 residues. This CDR3 reads CASSSTSLYEQYF. The CDR3 nucleotides read TGCGCCAGCAGCTCCACCTCCCTCTACGAGCAGTACTTC.

This chain uses TRBV5-1 with TRBJ2-3, with 14 bases identical to TRBD2. Germline assignment: CDR1 SGHRS and CDR2 YFSETQ. This CDR3 is built from 16 residues. The trim removed 4 bases at V and 6 bases at J, leaving 7 bases unmatched. CDR3 amino acids: CASSVWGLAGADTQYF. The CDR3 DNA sequence: TGCGCCAGCAGCGTGTGGGGACTAGCGGGGGCCGATACGCAGTATTTT.

A few counts support this clonotype. The chain has TRBV25-1 and TRBJ1-1; the D is unclear. Germline V lookup: CDR1 MGHDK, CDR2 SYGVNS. Between the trimmed V and J ends, which lost 3 bases and 7 bases, there was a span of 12 bases. This CDR3 is 13 amino acids long. The CDR3 loop is CASSDLRRFEAFF. The CDR3 region has the DNA TGTGCCAGCAGTGATCTACGACGGTTTGAAGCTTTCTTT.

The chain has TRBV5-1 and TRBJ2-3; D gene uncertain. The V and J ends lost 1 base and 6 bases respectively, with 12 bases between them. Germline-derived CDR1 and CDR2 are SGHRS and YFSETQ. The CDR3 consists of 14 residues. The CDR3 region has the DNA TGCGCCAGCAGCTTGTCCGGAGTTGGGGATACGCAGTATTTT. It translates to CASSLSGVGDTQYF.

This chain joins TRBV7-2 and TRBJ2-1, with TRBD1 matching 7 bases. V was clipped by 4 bases and J by 5 bases; unmatched bases: 14. Per the germline V gene, CDR1 is SGHTA and CDR2 is FQGNSA. CDR3 length equals 17 residues. The CDR3 nucleotides are TGTGCCAGCAGCTCCCACCTTGACAGGGCCCGCAACAATGAGCAGTTCTTC. Translated, it gives CASSSHLDRARNNEQFF.

This clonotype appeared many times. The rearrangement links TRBV10-3 to TRBJ2-1, with 9 bases that match TRBD2. After removal of 9 bases from V and 4 bases from J, the junction contained 4 bases not matched to a gene. CDR1 ENHRY and CDR2 SYGVKD come from the germline V gene. CDR3 size: 13 residues. The CDR3, as DNA: TGTGCCATGTCTAGCGGGATTTACAATGAGCAGTTCTTC. This encodes CAMSSGIYNEQFF.

The CDR3 DNA sequence: TGTGCCACCAGTGATTTCAATGAGCAGTTCTTC. Its translation is CATSDFNEQFF. V and J are TRBV24-1 and TRBJ2-1; D call uncertain. Deletions cut 1 base from V and 6 bases from J, with 0 bases between. Germline loops: CDR1 KGHDR, CDR2 SFDVKD. This CDR3 has 11 amino acids.